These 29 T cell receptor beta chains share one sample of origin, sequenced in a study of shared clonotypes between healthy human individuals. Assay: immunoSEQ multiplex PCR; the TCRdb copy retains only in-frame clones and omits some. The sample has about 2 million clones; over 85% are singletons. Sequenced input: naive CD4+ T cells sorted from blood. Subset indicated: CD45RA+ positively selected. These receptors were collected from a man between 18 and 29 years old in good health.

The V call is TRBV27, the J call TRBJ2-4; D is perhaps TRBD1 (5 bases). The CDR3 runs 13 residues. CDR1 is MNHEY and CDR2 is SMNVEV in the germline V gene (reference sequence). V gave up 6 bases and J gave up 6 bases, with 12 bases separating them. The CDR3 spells CASRTALRNIQYF. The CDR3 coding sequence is TGTGCCAGCAGGACAGCCCTCCGAAACATTCAGTACTTC.

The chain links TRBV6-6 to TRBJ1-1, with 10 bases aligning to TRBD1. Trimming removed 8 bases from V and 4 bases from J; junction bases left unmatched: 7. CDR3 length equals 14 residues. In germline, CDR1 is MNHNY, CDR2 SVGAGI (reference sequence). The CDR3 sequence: CASRDRGEITEAFF. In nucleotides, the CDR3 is TGTGCCAGCCGGGACAGGGGAGAAATCACTGAAGCTTTCTTT.

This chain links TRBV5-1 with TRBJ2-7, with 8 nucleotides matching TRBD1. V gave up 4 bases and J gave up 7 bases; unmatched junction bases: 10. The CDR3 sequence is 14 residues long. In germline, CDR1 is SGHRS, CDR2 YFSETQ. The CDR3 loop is CASSPWTGMGEQYF. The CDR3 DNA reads TGCGCCAGCAGCCCCTGGACAGGGATGGGGGAGCAGTACTTC.

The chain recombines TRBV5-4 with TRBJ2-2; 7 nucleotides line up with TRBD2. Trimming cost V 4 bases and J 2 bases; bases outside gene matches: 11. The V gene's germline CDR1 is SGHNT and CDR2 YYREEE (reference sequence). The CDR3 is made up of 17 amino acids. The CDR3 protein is CASSPVPASGNTGELFF. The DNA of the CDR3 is TGTGCCAGCAGCCCGGTCCCTGCTAGCGGTAACACCGGGGAGCTGTTTTTT.

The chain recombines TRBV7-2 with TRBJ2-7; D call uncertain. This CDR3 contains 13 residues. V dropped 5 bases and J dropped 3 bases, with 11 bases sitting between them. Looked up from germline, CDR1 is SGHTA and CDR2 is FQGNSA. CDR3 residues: CASSVGNFYEQYF. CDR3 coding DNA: TGTGCCAGCAGCGTAGGAAATTTCTACGAGCAGTACTTC.

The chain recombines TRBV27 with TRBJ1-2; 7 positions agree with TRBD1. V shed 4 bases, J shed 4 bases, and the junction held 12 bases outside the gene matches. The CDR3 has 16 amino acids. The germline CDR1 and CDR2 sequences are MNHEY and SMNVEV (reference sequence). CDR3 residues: CASSSTGAGSGYGYTF. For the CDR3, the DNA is TGTGCCAGCAGTTCCACAGGGGCGGGATCCGGCTATGGCTACACCTTC.

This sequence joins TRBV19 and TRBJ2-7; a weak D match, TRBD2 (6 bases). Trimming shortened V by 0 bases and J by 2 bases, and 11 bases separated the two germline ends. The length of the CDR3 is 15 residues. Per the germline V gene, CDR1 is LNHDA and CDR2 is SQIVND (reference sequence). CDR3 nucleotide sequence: TGTGCCAGTAGTATAGAGGACCGCGGGGCCTACGAGCAGTACTTC. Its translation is CASSIEDRGAYEQYF.

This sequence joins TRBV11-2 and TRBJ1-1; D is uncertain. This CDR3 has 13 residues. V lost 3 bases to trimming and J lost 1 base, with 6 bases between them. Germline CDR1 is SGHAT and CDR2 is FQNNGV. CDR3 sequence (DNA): TGTGCCAGCAGCTTTTCTACGAACACTGAAGCTTTCTTT. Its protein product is CASSFSTNTEAFF. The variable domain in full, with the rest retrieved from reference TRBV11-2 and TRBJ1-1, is EAGVAQSPRYKIIEKRQSVAFWCNPISGHATLYWYQQILGQGPKLLIQFQNNGVVDDSQLPKDRFSAERLKGVDSTLKIQPAKLEDSAVYLCASSFSTNTEAFFGQGTRLTVV.

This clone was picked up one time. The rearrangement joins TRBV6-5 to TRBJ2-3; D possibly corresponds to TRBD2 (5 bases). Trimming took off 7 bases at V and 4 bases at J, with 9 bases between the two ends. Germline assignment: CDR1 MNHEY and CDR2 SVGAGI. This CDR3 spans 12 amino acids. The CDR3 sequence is CASTGAADTQYF. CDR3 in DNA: TGTGCCAGCACTGGAGCGGCAGATACGCAGTATTTT.

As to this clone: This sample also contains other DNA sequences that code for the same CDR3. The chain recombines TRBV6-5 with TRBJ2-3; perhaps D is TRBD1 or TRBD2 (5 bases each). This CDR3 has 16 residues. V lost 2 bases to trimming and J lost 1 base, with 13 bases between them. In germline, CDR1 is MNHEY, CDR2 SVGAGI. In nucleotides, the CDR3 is TGTGCCAGCAGTTACGGTGGGGGTTTGGGCACAGATACGCAGTATTTT. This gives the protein CASSYGGGLGTDTQYF.

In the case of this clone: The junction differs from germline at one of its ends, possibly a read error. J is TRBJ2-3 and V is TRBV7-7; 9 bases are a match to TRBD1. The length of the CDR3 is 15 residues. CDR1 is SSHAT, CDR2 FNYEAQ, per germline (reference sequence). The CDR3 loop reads CASSLGQGSTDTQYF. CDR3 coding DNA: TGTGCTAGCAGCTTAGGACAGGGGAGCACAGATACGCAGTATTTT.

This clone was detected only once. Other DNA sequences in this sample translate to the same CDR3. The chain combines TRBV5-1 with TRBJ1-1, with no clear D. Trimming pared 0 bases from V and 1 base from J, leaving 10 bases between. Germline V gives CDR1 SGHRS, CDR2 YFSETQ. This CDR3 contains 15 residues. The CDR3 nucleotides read TGCGCCAGCAGCTTGGAGGTTCCGGGGAACACTGAAGCTTTCTTT. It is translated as CASSLEVPGNTEAFF. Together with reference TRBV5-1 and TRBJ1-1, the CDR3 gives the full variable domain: KAGVTQTPRYLIKTRGQQVTLSCSPISGHRSVSWYQQTPGQGLQFLFEYFSETQRNKGNFPGRFSGRQFSNSRSEMNVSTLELGDSALYLCASSLEVPGNTEAFFGQGTRLTVV.

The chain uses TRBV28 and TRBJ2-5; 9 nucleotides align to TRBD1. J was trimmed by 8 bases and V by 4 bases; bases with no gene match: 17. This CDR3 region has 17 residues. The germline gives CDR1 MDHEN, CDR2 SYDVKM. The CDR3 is CASSSTMDRGSQRTQYF. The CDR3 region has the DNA TGTGCCAGCAGTTCTACTATGGACAGGGGCTCCCAGCGAACCCAGTACTTC.

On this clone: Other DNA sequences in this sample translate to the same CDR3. The CDR3 reads CAWSIGSSYNSPLHF. CDR3 nucleotide sequence: TGTGCCTGGAGTATAGGTAGCTCCTATAATTCACCCCTCCACTTT. The rearrangement uses TRBV30 and TRBJ1-6; D remains unclear. The CDR3 totals 15 residues. Germline CDR1 and CDR2: GTSNPN and SVGIG (reference sequence). Trimming left V 2 bases short and J 0 bases short, with 8 bases between.

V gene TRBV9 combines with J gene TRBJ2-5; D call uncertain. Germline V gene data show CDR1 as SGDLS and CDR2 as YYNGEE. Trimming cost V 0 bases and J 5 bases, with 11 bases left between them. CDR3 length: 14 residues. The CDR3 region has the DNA TGTGCCAGCAGCGTAGGGTCCCAAACGGAGACCCAGTACTTC. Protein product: CASSVGSQTETQYF.

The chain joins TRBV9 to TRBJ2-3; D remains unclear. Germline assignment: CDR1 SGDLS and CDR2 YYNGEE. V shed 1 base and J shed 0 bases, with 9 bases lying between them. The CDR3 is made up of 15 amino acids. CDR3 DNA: TGTGCCAGCAGCGTAAGGCGGTCAAGCACAGATACGCAGTATTTT. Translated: CASSVRRSSTDTQYF.

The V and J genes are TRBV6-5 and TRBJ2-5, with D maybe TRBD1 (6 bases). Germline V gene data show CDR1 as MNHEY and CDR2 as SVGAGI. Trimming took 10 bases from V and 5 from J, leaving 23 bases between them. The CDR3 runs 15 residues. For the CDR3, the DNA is TGTGCCACTTGTGAGGGGACACCGAGGCGGGAGACCCAGTACTTC. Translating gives CATCEGTPRRETQYF.

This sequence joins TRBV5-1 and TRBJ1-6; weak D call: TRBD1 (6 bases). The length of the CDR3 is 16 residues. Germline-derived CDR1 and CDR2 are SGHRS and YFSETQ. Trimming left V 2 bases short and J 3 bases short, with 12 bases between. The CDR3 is CASSLGGNDYNSPLHF. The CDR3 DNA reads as TGCGCCAGCAGCTTAGGGGGAAACGACTATAATTCACCCCTCCACTTT.

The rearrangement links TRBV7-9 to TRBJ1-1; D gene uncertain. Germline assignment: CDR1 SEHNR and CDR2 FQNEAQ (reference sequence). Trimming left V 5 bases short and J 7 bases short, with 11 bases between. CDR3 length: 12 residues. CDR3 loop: CASSPGESEAFF. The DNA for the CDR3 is TGTGCCAGCAGCCCCGGGGAGAGTGAAGCTTTCTTT.

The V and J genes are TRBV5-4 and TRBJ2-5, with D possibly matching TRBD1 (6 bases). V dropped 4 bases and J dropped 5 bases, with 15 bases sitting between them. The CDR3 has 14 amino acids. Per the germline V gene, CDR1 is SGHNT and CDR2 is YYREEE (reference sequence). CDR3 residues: CASSPDRYSETQYF. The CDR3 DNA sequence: TGTGCCAGCAGCCCGGACAGATATTCTGAGACCCAGTACTTC.

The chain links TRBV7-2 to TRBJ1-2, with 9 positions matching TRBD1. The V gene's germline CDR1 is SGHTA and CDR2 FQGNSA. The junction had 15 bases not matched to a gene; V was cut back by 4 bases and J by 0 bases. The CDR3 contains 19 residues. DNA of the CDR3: TGTGCCAGCAGCTCACGGCCTCAGGGACAGGGTGAGGCTAACTATGGCTACACCTTC. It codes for CASSSRPQGQGEANYGYTF.

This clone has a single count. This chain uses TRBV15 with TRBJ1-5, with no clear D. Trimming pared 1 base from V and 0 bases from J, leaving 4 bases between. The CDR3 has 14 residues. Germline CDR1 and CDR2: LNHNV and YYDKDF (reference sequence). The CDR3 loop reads CATSRGTSNQPQHF. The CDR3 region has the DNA TGTGCCACCAGCAGAGGCACTAGCAATCAGCCCCAGCATTTT.

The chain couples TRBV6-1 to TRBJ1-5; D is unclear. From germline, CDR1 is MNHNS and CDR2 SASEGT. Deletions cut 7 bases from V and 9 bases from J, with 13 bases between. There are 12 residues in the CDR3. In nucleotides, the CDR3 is TGTGCCAGCACTCAGTCCCAGCTGCCCCAGCATTTT. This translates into CASTQSQLPQHF.

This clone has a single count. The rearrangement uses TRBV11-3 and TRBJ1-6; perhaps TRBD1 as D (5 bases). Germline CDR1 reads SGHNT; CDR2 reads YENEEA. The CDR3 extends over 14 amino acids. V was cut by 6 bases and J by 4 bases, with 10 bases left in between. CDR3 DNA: TGTGCCAGCAGTTCGGGACGGTATAATTCACCCCTCCACTTT. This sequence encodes CASSSGRYNSPLHF.

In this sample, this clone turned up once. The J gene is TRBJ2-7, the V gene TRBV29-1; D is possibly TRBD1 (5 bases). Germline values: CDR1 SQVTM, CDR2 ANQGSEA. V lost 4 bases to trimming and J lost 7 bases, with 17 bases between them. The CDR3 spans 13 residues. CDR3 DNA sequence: TGCAGCGTTGTCCTAGGGGCTCCGTCGGAGCAGTACTTC. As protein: CSVVLGAPSEQYF.

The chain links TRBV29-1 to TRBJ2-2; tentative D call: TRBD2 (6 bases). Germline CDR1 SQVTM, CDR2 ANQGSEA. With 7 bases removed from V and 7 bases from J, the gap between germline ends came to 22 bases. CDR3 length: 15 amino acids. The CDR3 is CSGLLATPGGGELFF. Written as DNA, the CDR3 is TGCAGCGGACTTTTGGCGACCCCCGGGGGCGGGGAGCTGTTTTTT.

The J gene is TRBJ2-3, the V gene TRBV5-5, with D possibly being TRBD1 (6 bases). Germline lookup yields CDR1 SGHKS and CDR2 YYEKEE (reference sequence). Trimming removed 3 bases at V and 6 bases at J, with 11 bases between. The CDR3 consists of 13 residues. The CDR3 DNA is TGTGCCAGCAGCTCCACAGGGTTTGATACGCAGTATTTT. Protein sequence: CASSSTGFDTQYF.

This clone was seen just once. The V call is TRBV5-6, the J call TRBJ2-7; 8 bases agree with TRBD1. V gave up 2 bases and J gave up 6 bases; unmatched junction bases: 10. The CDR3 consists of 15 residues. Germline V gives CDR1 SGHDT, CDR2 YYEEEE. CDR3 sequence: CASSFIRTGFGEQYF. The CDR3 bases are TGTGCCAGCAGCTTTATTCGGACAGGGTTTGGCGAGCAGTACTTC.

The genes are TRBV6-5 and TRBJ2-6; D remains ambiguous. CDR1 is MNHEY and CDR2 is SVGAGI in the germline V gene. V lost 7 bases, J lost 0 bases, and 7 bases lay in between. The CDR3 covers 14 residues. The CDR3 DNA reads TGTGCCAGCACCTTTATCTCTGGGGCCAACGTCCTGACTTTC. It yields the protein CASTFISGANVLTF.